Shown below are 28 T cell receptor beta chains from a single sample sequenced in a study of blood T cells in healthy people across ages. Together with a sample-barcoded 5' primer, a J-beta primer mix was included in a second PCR lasting about 7 to 12 cycles. TCRdb fed the 5' RACE reads into MiXCR, producing one record per CDR3 protein. The data contain roughly 800,000 distinct CDR3 sequences, around 25% of them singletons. The same specimen was also included in a second study, on T cells of mothers and their children.

Sequencing was carried out using blood. Receptors originate from a boy aged 10-17 years in good health.

This clonotype has a handful of counts. The chain joins TRBV7-3 to TRBJ2-2; D call uncertain. The germline V gene has CDR1 SGHTA and CDR2 FQGTGA. This CDR3 is 14 amino acids long. The ends were cut back, 2 bases at V and 4 bases at J, with 8 bases in the middle. The CDR3, as DNA: TGTGCCAGCAGCTTATACGGTTTCACCGGGGAGCTGTTTTTT. Translation: CASSLYGFTGELFF.

This sequence joins TRBV9 and TRBJ1-1; D gene unclear. V shed 0 bases and J shed 2 bases, with 8 bases lying between them. CDR3 length equals 14 residues. Per germline, CDR1 SGDLS and CDR2 YYNGEE. The DNA of the CDR3 is TGTGCCAGCAGCGTAGTTACCCTTAACACTGAAGCTTTCTTT. Amino acid sequence: CASSVVTLNTEAFF.

The chain combines TRBV12-3 or TRBV12-4 with TRBJ2-3; D not resolved. CDR3 length: 13 residues. V was trimmed by 8 bases and J by 2 bases, leaving 11 bases between them. The CDR3 loop is CASVRRPTDTQYF. DNA of the CDR3: TGTGCCAGCGTCCGTAGACCCACAGATACGCAGTATTTT.

V usage is TRBV7-3 and J usage is TRBJ2-3, with TRBD2 matching over 10 bases. CDR1 is SGHTA, CDR2 FQGTGA, per germline. Trimming took 4 bases from V and 1 from J; bases not matched to a gene: 8. This CDR3 contains 17 residues. CDR3 amino acids: CASSWSKGLAGTDTQYF. In DNA, the CDR3 is TGTGCCAGCAGCTGGAGCAAAGGACTAGCGGGCACAGATACGCAGTATTTT.

This chain uses TRBV29-1 with TRBJ2-1; D may match TRBD1 or TRBD2 (5 bases each). Germline V gives CDR1 SQVTM, CDR2 ANQGSEA. V gave up 4 bases and J gave up 5 bases, with 18 bases separating them. CDR3 length: 15 residues. In nucleotides, the CDR3 is TGCAGCGTTGCCTTCGGGGCCCAGCGCGACAATGAGCAGTTCTTC. Amino acids: CSVAFGAQRDNEQFF.

The chain carries TRBV20-1 and TRBJ1-4; D unresolved. This CDR3 is 13 amino acids long. Trimming left V 6 bases short and J 2 bases short, with 10 bases between. Germline V gene data show CDR1 as DFQATT and CDR2 as SNEGSKA (reference sequence). CDR3 in amino acids: CSARTETNEKLFF. The CDR3 coding sequence is TGCAGTGCGAGGACGGAGACTAATGAAAAACTGTTTTTT.

The chain combines TRBV12-3 or TRBV12-4 with TRBJ1-1; tentative D call: TRBD1 (5 bases). The CDR3 length is 16 residues. V lost 3 bases and J 0 bases, leaving 14 bases between the germline ends. The CDR3 sequence: CASSLGTSGMNTEAFF. The CDR3, as DNA: TGTGCCAGCAGTTTGGGGACCTCGGGGATGAACACTGAAGCTTTCTTT.

The V and J genes are TRBV12-3 or TRBV12-4 and TRBJ2-7; D gene uncertain. Deletions cut 2 bases from V and 3 bases from J, with 5 bases between. The CDR3 has 12 amino acids. The DNA for the CDR3 is TGTGCCAGCAGTTTAAGGCGCTACGAGCAGTACTTC. Its translation: CASSLRRYEQYF.

This clonotype occurred a few times. V gene TRBV6-2 or TRBV6-3 combines with J gene TRBJ2-7; the match to TRBD1 covers 7 bases. Losses at the gene ends were 5 bases for V and 3 bases for J; bases not matched to a gene: 16. Per the germline V gene, CDR1 is MNHEY and CDR2 is SVGEGT. The CDR3 runs to 17 residues. The CDR3 loop reads CASSNMKGATLFYEQYF. Written as DNA, the CDR3 is TGTGCCAGCAGTAATATGAAGGGGGCTACACTTTTCTACGAGCAGTACTTC.

The CDR3 nucleotides are TGTGCCAGTAGTGAGGGGTACGCCTACGAGCAGTACTTC. This sequence encodes CASSEGYAYEQYF. The gene calls are TRBV6-5 and TRBJ2-7; D tentatively fits TRBD1 or TRBD2 (5 bases each). The CDR3 is 13 amino acids. V gave up 9 bases and J gave up 2 bases, with 14 bases separating them. Germline assignment: CDR1 MNHEY and CDR2 SVGAGI.

This clonotype has more than one count but fewer than ten. The V gene is TRBV6-1, the J gene TRBJ2-7; possible D gene TRBD2, 6 bases. CDR1 and CDR2 (germline): MNHNS, SASEGT. Deletions cut 6 bases from V and 4 bases from J, with 13 bases between. The CDR3 runs to 13 residues. As DNA, the CDR3 is TGTGCCAGCAGGGACTACGCGTCATACGAGCAGTACTTC. Amino acid sequence: CASRDYASYEQYF.

This chain links TRBV4-1 with TRBJ2-2; D call uncertain. Germline CDR1 MGHRA, CDR2 YSYEKL. The CDR3 has 16 residues. V lost 2 bases and J lost 1, with 11 bases in between. CDR3 sequence: CASSQTTTGNTGELFF. CDR3 in DNA: TGCGCCAGCAGCCAAACTACGACGGGGAACACCGGGGAGCTGTTTTTT.

This clonotype showed up just a few times. The CDR3 reads CAIAGSGNTDTQYF. CDR3 nucleotides: TGTGCCATAGCCGGGTCGGGGAACACAGATACGCAGTATTTT. The V call is TRBV19, the J call TRBJ2-3, with TRBD2 as a possible D gene (5 bases). Germline loops: CDR1 LNHDA, CDR2 SQIVND (reference sequence). This CDR3 has 14 amino acids. The ends were cut back, 10 bases at V and 2 bases at J, with 16 bases in the middle.

As to this clonotype: Here the CDR3 omits its conserved ending phenylalanine or tryptophan, so a read error is the likely source. The chain has TRBV9 and TRBJ1-3; 8 bases are shared with TRBD1. V lost 3 bases to trimming and J lost 7 bases; unmatched junction nucleotides: 15. This CDR3 spans 17 amino acids. The germline V gene has CDR1 SGDLS and CDR2 YYNGEE. The CDR3 protein is CASSAGQGAFEGNTIYL. The CDR3 DNA is TGTGCCAGCAGCGCAGGTCAGGGGGCGTTTGAGGGGAACACCATATATCTT.

This clonotype was counted a few times. The V call is TRBV13, the J call TRBJ2-5; 7 positions agree with TRBD2. CDR3 size: 17 residues. Per the germline V gene, CDR1 is PRHDT and CDR2 is FYEKMQ (reference sequence). The V and J ends lost 5 bases and 5 bases, in that order; junction bases with no gene match: 17. CDR3 DNA sequence: TGTGCCAGCAGCCCCGCGGCGGGAGCAGGTCGGATTGAGACCCAGTACTTC. Its translation: CASSPAAGAGRIETQYF.

The table lists this clonotype with a few counts. V gene TRBV7-2 combines with J gene TRBJ1-4; D is unclear. The germline V gene encodes CDR1 SGHTA and CDR2 FQGNSA. CDR3 size: 17 residues. V was pared by 5 bases and J by 4 bases, with 20 bases between. CDR3 region: CASSRDFVGSLNEKLFF. In nucleotides, the CDR3 is TGTGCCAGCAGCCGAGATTTCGTGGGGTCCCTTAATGAAAAACTGTTTTTT. Together with reference TRBV7-2 and TRBJ1-4, the CDR3 gives the full variable domain: GAGVSQSPSNKVTEKGKDVELRCDPISGHTALYWYRQSLGQGLEFLIYFQGNSAPDKSGLPSDRFSAERTGGSVSTLTIQRTQQEDSAVYLCASSRDFVGSLNEKLFFGSGTQLSVL.

This clonotype was found a few times. This sequence joins TRBV27 and TRBJ2-2; D may match TRBD1 or TRBD2 (5 bases each). This CDR3 comprises 16 residues. The germline CDR1 and CDR2 sequences are MNHEY and SMNVEV (reference sequence). V lost 6 bases and J 4 bases, leaving 18 bases between the germline ends. This CDR3 is CASSSGAYSFTGELFF. DNA for the CDR3: TGTGCCAGCAGCTCCGGGGCGTACTCTTTCACCGGGGAGCTGTTTTTT.

The rearrangement links TRBV14 to TRBJ2-5; no clear D. The J call may be mistaken, given a closer DNA end match to TRBJ2-7. The CDR3 spans 15 residues. The V gene's germline CDR1 is SGHDN and CDR2 FVKESK. CDR3 DNA sequence: TGTGCCAGCAGCCAAGAAAGACTGGCGGTCTACGAGCAGTACTTC. Protein: CASSQERLAVYEQYF.

A remark on this clonotype: One base away lies a much larger clone, so this may be a sequencing read error. The V call is TRBV6-4, the J call TRBJ2-2; weak D call: TRBD1 (5 bases). V lost 3 bases, J lost 6 bases, and 8 bases lay in between. The CDR3 has 13 residues. Germline V lookup: CDR1 MRHNA, CDR2 SNTAGT. For the CDR3, the DNA is TGTGCCAGCAGTGAGGACAACGCCGGGGAGCTGTTTTTT. Translation gives CASSEDNAGELFF.

Only a few counts were recorded for this clonotype. V gene TRBV12-3 or TRBV12-4 combines with J gene TRBJ1-4; D not resolved. This CDR3 is 14 amino acids long. Trimming shortened V by 7 bases and J by 6 bases, and 15 bases separated the two germline ends. For the CDR3, the DNA is TGTGCCAGCAACTGGGGAGGGTCGGATGAAAAACTGTTTTTT. Its translation: CASNWGGSDEKLFF.

The chain links TRBV5-1 to TRBJ2-5, with D unclear. The CDR3 runs to 15 residues. Trimming removed 0 bases at V and 1 base at J, with 10 bases between. CDR1 SGHRS and CDR2 YFSETQ come from the germline V gene. Here the CDR3 DNA reads TGCGCCAGCAGCTTGGGCGCAGCCGGCCAAGAGACCCAGTACTTC. It is translated as CASSLGAAGQETQYF.

Only a few counts were recorded for this clonotype. The junction does not match germline at one end; this may be a read error. This chain links TRBV9 with TRBJ2-5; D is ambiguous. This CDR3 comprises 15 residues. Germline V CDR1 and CDR2: SGDLS, YYNGEE. The CDR3 here is CASSVEAAAYNEQLF. CDR3 in DNA: TGTGCCAGCAGCGTAGAGGCGGCTGCCTACAATGAGCAGCTCTTC.

This clonotype was observed a handful of times. The CDR3 reads CASSPYNVGSPLHF. Written as DNA, the CDR3 is TGTGCCAGCAGCCCTTATAACGTCGGTTCACCCCTCCACTTT. V usage is TRBV5-5 and J usage is TRBJ1-6; D unclear. The CDR3 totals 14 residues. Germline-derived CDR1 and CDR2 are SGHKS and YYEKEE (reference sequence). Between the trimmed V and J ends, which lost 4 bases and 9 bases, there was a span of 14 bases.

The gene calls are TRBV4-3 and TRBJ1-4, with D unresolved. The CDR3 is 13 amino acids. V shed 2 bases and J shed 5 bases, with 6 bases lying between them. Germline values: CDR1 LGHNA, CDR2 YSLEER. This CDR3 reads CASSQSRNEKLFF. In nucleotides, the CDR3 is TGCGCCAGCAGCCAATCGCGGAATGAAAAACTGTTTTTT.

This chain links TRBV6-5 with TRBJ2-1; 13 bases are shared with TRBD2. The CDR3 loop spans 16 amino acids. Germline V CDR1 and CDR2: MNHEY, SVGAGI. V shed 5 bases and J 7 bases; nucleotides not matched to a gene: 8. CDR3 coding DNA: TGTGCCAGCAGTGCCGGGACTAGCGGGATATGGAATGAGCAGTTCTTC. Amino acid sequence: CASSAGTSGIWNEQFF.

This sequence joins TRBV7-9 and TRBJ2-1, with TRBD2 identical over 13 bases. Trimming removed 4 bases from V and 7 bases from J; junction bases left unmatched: 10. This CDR3 is 17 amino acids long. Germline values: CDR1 SEHNR, CDR2 FQNEAQ (reference sequence). The CDR3, as DNA: TGTGCCAGCAGCTCGTACGGACTAGCGGGAGCGGTAAATGAGCAGTTCTTC. Amino acids: CASSSYGLAGAVNEQFF.

The chain combines TRBV12-3 or TRBV12-4 with TRBJ1-2; 9 bases fit TRBD1. The CDR3 has 16 amino acids. J lost 0 bases, V lost 3 bases, and 5 bases had no gene match. The CDR3 loop is CASSFGQGPANYGYTF. The DNA of the CDR3 is TGTGCCAGCAGTTTCGGACAGGGGCCCGCTAACTATGGCTACACCTTC.

The V and J genes are TRBV4-1 and TRBJ2-5; the D is unclear. The J call may be in error: the DNA end matches TRBJ2-7 better. The CDR3 is made up of 15 amino acids. Germline CDR1 is MGHRA and CDR2 is YSYEKL. The CDR3 loop reads CASSQEITPNYEQYF. The DNA of the CDR3 is TGCGCCAGCAGCCAAGAAATAACACCAAACTACGAGCAGTACTTC.